The next 5 T cell receptor beta chains were all read from a single sample in a study of shared clonotypes between healthy human individuals (dated by TCRdb to 2018 to 2020). Library preparation was by the immunoSEQ multiplex PCR assay. Held by TCRdb, this immuneACCESS table contains in-frame sequences only and omits some clones. Under half of the omission traces to an unresolved V gene where checked; the cause of the rest is unknown. The sample profile shows 1.6 million or so clones; approximately 98.5% of them were found once. About 0.35% of the sample rests with the top ten. Sequenced material: naive CD4+ T cells sorted from blood. This sample's cell subset or site label indicates: CD45RA+ positively selected. These receptors came from a man aged 30 to 39 in good health.

This clone showed up just a few times. The identical CDR3 is also encoded by other nucleotide sequences in the sample. The chain couples TRBV20-1 to TRBJ1-4, with D possibly TRBD1 on 5 matching bases. V lost 3 bases and J 7 bases, leaving 6 bases between the germline ends. The CDR3 extends over 11 amino acids. Germline CDR1 reads DFQATT; CDR2 reads SNEGSKA (reference sequence). For the CDR3, the DNA is TGCAGTGCTAGGGGGGGTGAAAAACTGTTTTTT. Amino acid sequence: CSARGGEKLFF.

The V and J genes are TRBV5-1 and TRBJ1-1; 8 bases fit TRBD1. Per the germline V gene, CDR1 is SGHRS and CDR2 is YFSETQ. Unmatched junction bases numbered 16, after V lost 0 bases and J lost 9 bases. This CDR3 spans 17 amino acids. The CDR3 nucleotides read TGCGCCAGCAGCTTGGAGTGGCAGGGGGCTCCTGTTCGGAAAGCTTTCTTT. Protein sequence: CASSLEWQGAPVRKAFF.

The J gene is TRBJ2-1, the V gene TRBV7-2; TRBD2 is a possible D gene (6 bases). Trimming took 5 bases from V and 4 from J, leaving 18 bases between them. Germline lookup yields CDR1 SGHTA and CDR2 FQGNSA. This CDR3 comprises 16 residues. CDR3 region: CASSTQSGGGYNEQFF. For the CDR3, the DNA is TGTGCCAGCAGCACCCAAAGCGGTGGGGGGTACAATGAGCAGTTCTTC.

Turning to this clone: Other nucleotide sequences in the sample specify the same CDR3. The chain uses TRBV30 and TRBJ1-1; TRBD1 matches at 9 bases. V shed 2 bases, J shed 6 bases, and the junction held 1 base outside the gene matches. CDR3 length: 12 amino acids. CDR1 and CDR2 from the germline V gene are GTSNPN and SVGIG (reference sequence). CDR3 amino acids: CAWSTGGPEAFF. The DNA for the CDR3 is TGTGCCTGGAGTACAGGGGGCCCTGAAGCTTTCTTT.

V is TRBV25-1 and J is TRBJ2-7; D call uncertain. Germline CDR1 is MGHDK and CDR2 is SYGVNS. V lost 4 bases, J lost 6 bases, and 13 bases lay in between. There are 13 residues in the CDR3. The DNA for the CDR3 is TGTGCCAGCAGTGGATCGCACCGACTCGAGCAGTACTTC. Protein sequence: CASSGSHRLEQYF.